Reported below is one T cell receptor beta chain. Only in-frame clones appear in the TCRdb table, and some are missing; sequencing was by immunoSEQ multiplex PCR. The sample records tens of thousands of clones, 85% being singletons. This sample is drawn from a study of blood T cell repertoires in COVID-19. This CDR3 is built from 16 residues. CDR1 KGHSH and CDR2 LQKENI come from the germline V gene. Trimming shortened V by 5 bases and J by 0 bases, and 15 bases separated the two germline ends. This TCR was recovered from a woman aged 60 to 75 with acute or convalescent COVID-19. The V and J genes are TRBV18 and TRBJ2-3; D possibly corresponds to TRBD1 (5 bases). The sequenced sample was peripheral blood. CDR3 bases: TGTGCCAGCTCAGTTGACAGTTCTGCTAGCACAGATACGCAGTATTTT. Translation gives CASSVDSSASTDTQYF.